These T cell receptor beta chains were read from a single sample in a study of control samples from healthy donors and cancer patients. TCRdb's table, derived via immunoSEQ multiplex PCR, lists solely in-frame clones and lacks some. The data show roughly 69,000 clones, around 87% seen once. Sequenced material: PBMCs. Receptors originate from a woman aged 45-60 years with head and neck cancer. CDR3s leave out the opening cysteine and the closing phenylalanine or tryptophan.

v_call,cdr3_aa
TRBV5-1,ASSLAGQGGRNTIY
TRBV10-2,ASRALNTEAF
TRBV29-1,SVERGSTDTQY
TRBV27,ASSSYGGTGAHYEQY
TRBV2,ASSPGLNTGELF
TRBV9,ASSVVETGNTEAF
TRBV5-1,ASSLAGAAGETQY
TRBV7-3,ASSPGGGPYGYT
TRBV6-5,ASRGARARGPQH
TRBV9,ASSETGVGTEAF
TRBV5-6,ASSSGLAKNIQY
TRBV6-5,ASILGQGSNQPQH
TRBV10-2,ASSRGTDTEAF
TRBV4-2,ASSQGGTYSGNTIY
TRBV19,ASTKDRVDGYT
TRBV9,ASSVTIQGARGYT
TRBV7-8,ASSRVGGQGEKLF
TRBV5-5,ASSLMGYGTDTQY
TRBV9,ASNPAGAPTDTQY
TRBV6-1,ASSDAGVQNIQY
TRBV5-5,ASSSAYRVGVNTEAF
TRBV11-2,ASSPQSTGSGEAF
TRBV2,ASRLTSGGRRTDTQY
TRBV5-5,ASSPVGGQGATLH
TRBV5-1,ASCLQVLGADTEAF
TRBV6-1,ASSEGAPGSPLH
TRBV5-4,ASSREAGASTNEKLF
TRBV27,ASSFDSRYEQY
TRBV9,ASSPPVLGLSTDTQY
TRBV11-3,ASSFQATDTQY
TRBV6-5,ASSYRGSQETQY
TRBV19,ASSRSQGRDEQY
TRBV20-1,SASKGGVNSPLH
TRBV28,ASSLFAGAREQY
TRBV3-1/TRBV3-2,ASSQVAGNTEAF
TRBV6-5,ASSYRGSFGNTIY
TRBV30,ALVTGNTIY
TRBV3-1/TRBV3-2,ASSRRPYEQY
TRBV4-1,ASSTDSPVGSPLH
TRBV2,ASSERQGGF